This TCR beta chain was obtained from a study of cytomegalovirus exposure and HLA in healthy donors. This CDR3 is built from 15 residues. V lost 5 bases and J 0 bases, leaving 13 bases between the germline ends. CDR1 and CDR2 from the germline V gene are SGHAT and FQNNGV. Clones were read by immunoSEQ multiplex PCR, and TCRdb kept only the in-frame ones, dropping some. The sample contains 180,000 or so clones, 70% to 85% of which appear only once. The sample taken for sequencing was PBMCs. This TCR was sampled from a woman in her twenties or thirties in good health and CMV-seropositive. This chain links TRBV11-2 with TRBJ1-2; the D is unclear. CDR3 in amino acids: CASSRLGGPNYGYTF. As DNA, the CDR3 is TGTGCCAGCAGCCGACTAGGCGGACCTAACTATGGCTACACCTTC.